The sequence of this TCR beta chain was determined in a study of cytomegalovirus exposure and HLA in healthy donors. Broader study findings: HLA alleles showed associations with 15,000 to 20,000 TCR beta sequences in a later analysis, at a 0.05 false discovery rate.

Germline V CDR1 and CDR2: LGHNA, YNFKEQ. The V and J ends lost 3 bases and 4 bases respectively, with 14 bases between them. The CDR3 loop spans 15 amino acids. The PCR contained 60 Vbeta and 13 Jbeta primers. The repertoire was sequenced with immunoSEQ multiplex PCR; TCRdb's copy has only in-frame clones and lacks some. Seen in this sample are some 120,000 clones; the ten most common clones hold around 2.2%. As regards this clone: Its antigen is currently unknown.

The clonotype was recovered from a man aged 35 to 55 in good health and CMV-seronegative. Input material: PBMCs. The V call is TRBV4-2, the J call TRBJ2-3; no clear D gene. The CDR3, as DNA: TGTGCCAGCAGCCAGTCTTTATCCTCTGCAGATACGCAGTATTTT. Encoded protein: CASSQSLSSADTQYF.